A single sample is the source of the 23 T cell receptor beta chains below, sequenced in a study of blood T cell repertoires in COVID-19. Produced via immunoSEQ multiplex PCR; TCRdb's table is partial and in-frame only. The sample contains 40,000 to 60,000 clones, approximately 70% of which appear only once. Sequencing was performed on peripheral blood. These receptor sequences come from a woman aged 70-85 years with acute or convalescent COVID-19.

The chain employs TRBV5-4 and TRBJ2-1; TRBD2 matches 7 bases. Germline CDR1 SGHNT, CDR2 YYREEE (reference sequence). The V segment lost 7 bases and the J segment 0 bases; nucleotides outside the gene matches: 10. The CDR3 contains 16 residues. CDR3 amino acids: CASGGDRLGSYNEQFF. For the CDR3, the DNA is TGTGCCAGCGGGGGGGATCGGCTTGGCTCCTACAATGAGCAGTTCTTC.

This clone came up once. The chain employs TRBV11-1 and TRBJ1-1, with unresolved D. Germline V gene lookup returns CDR1 SGHAT and CDR2 FQDESV (reference sequence). CDR3 length equals 12 residues. V lost 2 bases to trimming and J lost 6 bases, with 7 bases between them. This CDR3 reads CASSLQASEAFF. The CDR3 region has the DNA TGTGCCAGCAGCTTACAGGCTTCTGAAGCTTTCTTT.

V and J are TRBV11-2 and TRBJ2-7, with D tentatively TRBD2 (6 bases). The length of the CDR3 is 13 residues. Per the germline V gene, CDR1 is SGHAT and CDR2 is FQNNGV. Trimming stripped 5 bases from V and 9 bases from J, with 17 bases between. Here the CDR3 DNA reads TGTGCCAGCAGCGGCTCCCTCGGGGGTAGGCAGTACTTC. It specifies CASSGSLGGRQYF.

The CDR3 sequence is CASSQDVGTGVAGYTF. DNA for the CDR3: TGTGCCAGCAGCCAAGATGTCGGGACAGGGGTGGCTGGCTACACCTTC. The V and J genes are TRBV3-1 (or the pseudogene TRBV3-2) and TRBJ1-2; 10 bases line up with TRBD1. CDR3 length: 16 residues. Germline CDR1 LGHDT, CDR2 YNNKEL (reference sequence). V was pared by 0 bases and J by 7 bases, with 8 bases of the junction left unmatched.

This clone was seen only once. V is TRBV12-3 or TRBV12-4 and J is TRBJ2-3; D remains ambiguous. The CDR3 is 13 amino acids. Trimming removed 4 bases at V and 6 bases at J, with 11 bases between. CDR3: CASSSWNSDTQYF. The DNA for the CDR3 is TGTGCCAGCAGTTCTTGGAACAGCGATACGCAGTATTTT.

The chain recombines TRBV19 with TRBJ2-1, with 11 bases aligning to TRBD2. Germline lookup yields CDR1 LNHDA and CDR2 SQIVND (reference sequence). The CDR3 has 16 residues. Losses at the gene ends were 1 base for V and 4 bases for J; bases not matched to a gene: 3. CDR3 sequence: CASSIVASGGYNEQFF. The CDR3 nucleotides are TGTGCCAGTAGTATAGTGGCTAGCGGGGGGTACAATGAGCAGTTCTTC.

The chain recombines TRBV5-6 with TRBJ2-1, with unresolved D. The CDR3 runs 11 residues. Germline-derived CDR1 and CDR2 are SGHDT and YYEEEE. With 4 bases removed from V and 8 bases from J, the gap between germline ends came to 7 bases. This CDR3 is CASSAYYEQFF. CDR3 DNA sequence: TGTGCCAGCAGCGCATACTATGAGCAGTTCTTC.

V is TRBV5-4 and J is TRBJ2-5; TRBD1 matches 9 bases. Germline V gives CDR1 SGHNT, CDR2 YYREEE (reference sequence). The V gene end was trimmed by 4 bases and the J gene end by 2 bases; junction bases not matched to a gene: 9. The CDR3 totals 16 residues. CDR3 DNA: TGTGCCAGCAGCCGGGGCGGGGGACAGGGACAAGAGACCCAGTACTTC. This encodes CASSRGGGQGQETQYF.

V usage is TRBV12-3 or TRBV12-4 and J usage is TRBJ1-5, with 7 bases fitting TRBD1. The CDR3 runs 12 residues. Trimming at V came to 3 bases and at J to 11 bases, leaving 4 bases not matched to a gene. CDR3 nucleotides: TGTGCCAGCAGTTTTGATCAGGGGGCCCAGCATTTT. Protein product: CASSFDQGAQHF.

This clone was found a few times. This sequence joins TRBV20-1 and TRBJ2-5; 11 nucleotides line up with TRBD2. The CDR3 sequence is 15 residues long. In germline, CDR1 is DFQATT, CDR2 SNEGSKA (reference sequence). The V gene end was trimmed by 3 bases and the J gene end by 1 base; junction bases not matched to a gene: 4. The CDR3 nucleotides are TGCAGTGCTAGTGGGGGGACTAGCGGCCAAGAGACCCAGTACTTC. It specifies CSASGGTSGQETQYF.

There are a few counts of this clone. The V gene is TRBV18, the J gene TRBJ2-6; D gene unclear. Trimming removed 1 base at V and 3 bases at J, with 7 bases between. This CDR3 is 15 amino acids long. The V gene's germline CDR1 is KGHSH and CDR2 LQKENI. The CDR3 DNA is TGTGCCAGCTCACCACTTCACGGTGGGGCCAACGTCCTGACTTTC. This encodes CASSPLHGGANVLTF.

This chain connects TRBV18 to TRBJ1-6; 7 nucleotides agree with TRBD1. CDR1 and CDR2 from the germline V gene are KGHSH and LQKENI. The V gene end was trimmed by 3 bases and the J gene end by 8 bases; junction bases not matched to a gene: 7. The CDR3 spans 15 residues. In nucleotides, the CDR3 is TGTGCCAGCTCACCGGTCGGGACAGAAGATTCACCCCTCCACTTT. Its protein product is CASSPVGTEDSPLHF.

Note on this clone: The junction and the germline gene differ at one end; a read error may be behind it. The chain employs TRBV5-1 and TRBJ1-2; a weak D match, TRBD1 (6 bases). Germline V CDR1 and CDR2: SGHRS, YFSETQ. This CDR3 has 14 amino acids. CDR3 protein: CASSLAPGTSGAFF. DNA for the CDR3: TGCGCCAGCAGCTTGGCGCCCGGGACAAGCGGGGCTTTCTTC.

This clone was counted a few times. The J gene is TRBJ2-7, the V gene TRBV27; D is perhaps TRBD2 (5 bases). V was pared by 0 bases and J by 1 base, with 19 bases between. CDR1 is MNHEY and CDR2 is SMNVEV in the germline V gene (reference sequence). There are 18 residues in the CDR3. CDR3 protein: CASSLSGNRGDLSYEQYF. The CDR3 DNA follows: TGTGCCAGCAGTTTATCGGGGAACCGGGGTGATTTGTCCTACGAGCAGTACTTC.

This chain joins TRBV1 and TRBJ2-7; the D call in the table, TRBD2, was not verified against the DNA. TRBV1 is an annotated pseudogene. The CDR3 loop spans 16 amino acids. The CDR3 sequence: CTSSQDKPGRRGEQYF. The CDR3 nucleotides read TGCACCAGCAGCCAAGATAAGCCGGGACGGAGGGGCGAGCAGTACTTC.

This chain joins TRBV2 and TRBJ1-1; D is unresolved. Per the germline V gene, CDR1 is SNHLY and CDR2 is FYNNEI. The CDR3 is 15 residues long. V was pared by 6 bases and J by 5 bases, with 19 bases between. The CDR3 region is CASRTPAFSGTEAFF. The DNA for the CDR3 is TGTGCCAGCAGGACGCCGGCCTTTTCGGGGACTGAAGCTTTCTTT. Drawing the rest from reference TRBV2 and TRBJ1-1, the complete variable domain is EPEVTQTPSHQVTQMGQEVILRCVPISNHLYFYWYRQILGQKVEFLVSFYNNEISEKSEIFDDQFSVERPDGSNFTLKIRSTKLEDSAMYFCASRTPAFSGTEAFFGQGTRLTVV.

The chain recombines TRBV6-5 with TRBJ1-2; D may be TRBD1 (6 bases). The germline V gene has CDR1 MNHEY and CDR2 SVGAGI. The germline V and J ends were trimmed by 11 bases and 3 bases, with 16 bases remaining between them. CDR3 length: 13 residues. Written as DNA, the CDR3 is TGTGCCTCAAGGGGGTCCCTGGACTATGGCTACACCTTC. This gives the protein CASRGSLDYGYTF.

A single count supports this clone. The chain has TRBV5-1 and TRBJ2-2, with 7 bases aligning to TRBD1. Looked up from germline, CDR1 is SGHRS and CDR2 is YFSETQ. The CDR3 spans 16 residues. V lost 4 bases to trimming and J lost 3 bases; unmatched junction nucleotides: 9. CDR3 sequence (DNA): TGCGCCAGCAGCCCCGGACAGGCAAGGCACACCGGGGAGCTGTTTTTT. Translating gives CASSPGQARHTGELFF. The full variable domain, with the rest looked up from reference TRBV5-1 and TRBJ2-2, is KAGVTQTPRYLIKTRGQQVTLSCSPISGHRSVSWYQQTPGQGLQFLFEYFSETQRNKGNFPGRFSGRQFSNSRSEMNVSTLELGDSALYLCASSPGQARHTGELFFGEGSRLTVL.

V gene TRBV7-8 combines with J gene TRBJ1-2; no firm D call. Trimming removed 0 bases from V and 0 bases from J, with 11 bases in between. Germline CDR1 and CDR2: SGHVS and FQNEAQ. CDR3 size: 16 residues. In DNA form, the CDR3 reads TGTGCCAGCAGCTTAGCTTATGCGACTCCTAACTATGGCTACACCTTC. Protein sequence: CASSLAYATPNYGYTF. The full variable domain, rest sourced from reference TRBV7-8 and TRBJ1-2, is GAGVSQSPRYKVAKRGQDVALRCDPISGHVSLFWYQQALGQGPEFLTYFQNEAQLDKSGLPSDRFFAERPEGSVSTLKIQRTQQEDSAVYLCASSLAYATPNYGYTFGSGTRLTVV.

The chain recombines TRBV6-1 with TRBJ2-3; D is uncertain. V was trimmed by 0 bases and J by 2 bases, leaving 9 bases between them. Per the germline V gene, CDR1 is MNHNS and CDR2 is SASEGT. The CDR3 covers 15 residues. As DNA, the CDR3 is TGTGCCAGCAGTGAAGCGCGAGTAGCCACAGATACGCAGTATTTT. It encodes CASSEARVATDTQYF.

The chain recombines TRBV19 with TRBJ1-3, with D possibly TRBD1 on 6 matching bases. The CDR3 covers 14 residues. Trimming stripped 6 bases from V and 4 bases from J, with 13 bases between. From germline, CDR1 is LNHDA and CDR2 SQIVND (reference sequence). CDR3 residues: CASSPGTNGNTIYF. The CDR3 nucleotides read TGTGCCAGTAGCCCCGGGACAAACGGAAACACCATATATTTT.

The chain has TRBV5-6 and TRBJ2-2; D possibly corresponds to TRBD1 (6 bases). The CDR3 runs to 11 residues. Trimming cost V 8 bases and J 5 bases, with 7 bases left between them. The germline V gene has CDR1 SGHDT and CDR2 YYEEEE. For the CDR3, the DNA is TGTGCCAGTGGACAGACCGGGGAGCTGTTTTTT. The encoded protein is CASGQTGELFF.

The chain links TRBV11-3 to TRBJ2-3, with D hard to call. The CDR3 contains 14 residues. Trimming removed 2 bases from V and 2 bases from J, with 8 bases in between. Germline CDR1 reads SGHNT; CDR2 reads YENEEA. CDR3 sequence reads: CASSLTANTDTQYF. CDR3 bases: TGTGCCAGCAGCTTAACCGCGAACACAGATACGCAGTATTTT.